This T cell receptor (beta chain) is from a study of monozygotic twins with inflammatory bowel disease. Notes on the study in general: Healthy twins showed more clonotype sharing with others than IBD patients, especially patients with disease activity. IBD patients showed reduced TCRbeta diversity (inverse Simpson) versus healthy co-twins.

Both the TCRalpha cDNA and the TCRbeta cDNA were taken through two nested PCRs, lasting about 15 and 9 cycles. TCRdb reprocessed the 5' RACE reads and keeps a single row for each CDR3 protein, giving no DNA. This specimen shows some 190,000 distinct CDR3 sequences; the ten leading clones hold roughly 7.5%. This CDR3 is 19 amino acids long. Germline CDR1 is MGHRA and CDR2 is YSYEKL. In the case of this clonotype: Its target is not known.

Source material: blood. The chain couples TRBV4-1 to TRBJ2-1; without DNA, the TCRdb call of TRBD2 cannot be checked. This clonotype was sampled from a human donor with ulcerative colitis or Crohn's disease, or a healthy co-twin of an affected twin (not recorded which). CDR3: CASSQEEAGVGHGYNEQFF.